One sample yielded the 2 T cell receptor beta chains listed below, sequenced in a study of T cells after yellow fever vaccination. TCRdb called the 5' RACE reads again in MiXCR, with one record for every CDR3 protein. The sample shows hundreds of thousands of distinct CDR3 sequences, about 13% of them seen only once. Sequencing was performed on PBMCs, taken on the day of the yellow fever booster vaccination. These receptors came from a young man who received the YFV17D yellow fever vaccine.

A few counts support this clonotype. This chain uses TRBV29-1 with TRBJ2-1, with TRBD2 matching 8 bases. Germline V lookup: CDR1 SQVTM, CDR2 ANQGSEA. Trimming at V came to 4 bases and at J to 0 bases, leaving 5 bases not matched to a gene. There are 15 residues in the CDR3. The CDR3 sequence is CSVAGSGDSYNEQFF. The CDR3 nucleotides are TGCAGCGTTGCGGGTAGCGGGGACTCCTACAATGAGCAGTTCTTC.

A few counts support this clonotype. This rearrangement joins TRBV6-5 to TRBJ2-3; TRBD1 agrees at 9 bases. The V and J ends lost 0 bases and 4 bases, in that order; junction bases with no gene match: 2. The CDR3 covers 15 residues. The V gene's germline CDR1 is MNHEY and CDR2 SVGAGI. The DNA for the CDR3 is TGTGCCAGCAGTTACTCGAGGGACAGGGCAGATACGCAGTATTTT. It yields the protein CASSYSRDRADTQYF.